The clone carrying this T cell receptor beta chain was counted between two and nine times. Its matching antigen is unknown. Both iRepertoire HTBI primers and Arm-PCR of CDR3 regions were used to build the TCR beta libraries. TCRdb redid the calling of the multiplex PCR reads with MiXCR, one entry per CDR3 protein. The data contain 540,000 or so distinct CDR3 sequences, less than 15% of them singletons. This sample was included in a study of regulatory T cells in long-lasting Graves disease. Study conclusions and caveats: The study found TRBV28, TRBJ1-2 and TRBJ2-5 favored in persistent disease.

Time point: newly diagnosed GD, antithyroid drugs for less than 3 months. Scientists built the TCR library using RNA that was extracted from PBMCs. The authors drew patients from an endocrinology department in Xi'an, China. V was clipped by 0 bases and J by 0 bases, with 8 bases between them. The CDR3 consists of 16 residues. CDR1 and CDR2 (germline): LNHNV, YYDKDF (reference sequence). The same sample was also used in a study of T cells in Graves' hyperthyroidism and ophthalmopathy. That source notes: Patients aged 18 to 65 with hyperthyroidism were newly diagnosed, with duration under 2 months.

The receptor was isolated from a young man with Graves disease. The chain combines TRBV15 with TRBJ1-4; D is unresolved. Specimen: peripheral blood mononuclear cells (PBMCs), collected at new diagnosis, from a patient treated with antithyroid drugs. The CDR3 sequence is CATSRDRVATNEKLFF. In DNA form, the CDR3 reads TGTGCCACCAGCAGAGATCGAGTTGCAACTAATGAAAAACTGTTTTTT. The variable domain in full, with the rest retrieved from reference TRBV15 and TRBJ1-4, is DAMVIQNPRYQVTQFGKPVTLSCSQTLNHNVMYWYQQKSSQAPKLLFHYYDKDFNNEADTPDNFQSRRPNTSFCFLDIRSPGLGDTAMYLCATSRDRVATNEKLFFGSGTQLSVL.